These 11 T cell receptor beta chains came from one sample sequenced in a study of T cell changes during pregnancy in multiple sclerosis. The table came from immunoSEQ multiplex PCR; TCRdb's copy has only in-frame clones and leaves some out. This table holds 38,000 or so clones, 80% to 95% found once. Sequences were derived from CD4+ T cells from peripheral blood mononuclear cells, sampled in the third trimester of pregnancy. The source of these receptors is a female donor with multiple sclerosis, enrolled in a pregnancy study.

The chain combines TRBV7-2 with TRBJ2-3; D is ambiguous. Trimming removed 1 base at V and 6 bases at J, with 11 bases between. Germline V lookup: CDR1 SGHTA, CDR2 FQGNSA. The CDR3 length is 14 residues. The CDR3 reads CASSLDGGSDTQYF. The CDR3 DNA reads as TGTGCCAGCAGCTTAGACGGCGGATCTGATACGCAGTATTTT.

The chain joins TRBV6-1 to TRBJ2-3, with 8 bases matching TRBD2. Germline assignment: CDR1 MNHNS and CDR2 SASEGT. With V trimmed by 6 bases and J by 0 bases, 5 bases remained unmatched. The CDR3 contains 15 residues. CDR3 region: CASRVRTSSTDTQYF. The CDR3 DNA follows: TGTGCCAGCAGGGTCCGGACTAGCAGCACAGATACGCAGTATTTT.

The chain joins TRBV6-5 to TRBJ1-2; 9 positions match TRBD1. V gave up 5 bases and J gave up 7 bases; unmatched junction bases: 5. Looked up from germline, CDR1 is MNHEY and CDR2 is SVGAGI. The CDR3 totals 13 residues. This CDR3 reads CASSIDRGAGYTF. The CDR3 coding sequence is TGTGCCAGCAGTATCGACAGGGGGGCTGGCTACACCTTC.

J is TRBJ1-1 and V is TRBV18; a possible D gene is TRBD1 (6 bases). Germline V CDR1 and CDR2: KGHSH, LQKENI. This CDR3 is 13 amino acids long. V dropped 3 bases and J dropped 11 bases, with 16 bases sitting between them. The CDR3 DNA reads as TGTGCCAGCTCACCCAACAGGGAGGGTGGCGCTTTCTTT. As protein: CASSPNREGGAFF.

This sequence joins TRBV9 and TRBJ2-3; D is possibly TRBD1 (5 bases). The CDR3 runs to 15 residues. V was trimmed by 0 bases and J by 1 base, leaving 9 bases between them. Looked up from germline, CDR1 is SGDLS and CDR2 is YYNGEE. CDR3: CASSVEGRGTDTQYF. The CDR3 DNA reads TGTGCCAGCAGCGTAGAGGGCAGGGGCACAGATACGCAGTATTTT.

The genes are TRBV28 and TRBJ2-7; 8 positions match TRBD1. This CDR3 has 14 amino acids. V was clipped by 6 bases and J by 6 bases; unmatched bases: 10. Germline loops: CDR1 MDHEN, CDR2 SYDVKM. DNA for the CDR3: TGTGCCAGCAGGGGCGGGGACAGGTTCGGCGAGCAGTACTTC. Translating it yields CASRGGDRFGEQYF.

This chain links TRBV6-6 with TRBJ2-7; D may be TRBD2 (6 bases). V gave up 5 bases and J gave up 6 bases, with 17 bases separating them. The length of the CDR3 is 14 residues. The germline gives CDR1 MNHNY, CDR2 SVGAGI (reference sequence). CDR3 amino acids: CASSRGAQRVEQYF. DNA of the CDR3: TGTGCCAGCAGTAGAGGGGCCCAGCGGGTCGAGCAGTACTTC.

The chain employs TRBV19 and TRBJ2-2, with D unclear. CDR3 length equals 20 residues. Deletions cut 3 bases from V and 1 base from J, with 24 bases between. Germline values: CDR1 LNHDA, CDR2 SQIVND (reference sequence). This chain's CDR3 is CASSMGRSPASWQNTGELFF. CDR3 in DNA: TGTGCCAGTAGTATGGGTAGGAGCCCGGCGAGTTGGCAGAACACCGGGGAGCTGTTTTTT.

The rearrangement links TRBV5-1 to TRBJ2-3, with TRBD1 matching 7 bases. J lost 7 bases, V lost 7 bases, and 3 bases had no gene match. Germline CDR1 SGHRS, CDR2 YFSETQ. The CDR3 totals 11 residues. CDR3 DNA: TGCGCCAGCTCACAGGGGAATACGCAGTATTTT. This gives the protein CASSQGNTQYF.

The chain has TRBV5-5 and TRBJ2-7, with D hard to call. The germline CDR1 and CDR2 sequences are SGHKS and YYEKEE (reference sequence). The ends were cut back, 4 bases at V and 0 bases at J, with 11 bases in the middle. This CDR3 has 14 residues. The CDR3 is CASSPTLISYEQYF. Here the CDR3 DNA reads TGTGCCAGCAGCCCAACGCTAATCTCCTACGAGCAGTACTTC.

The V and J genes are TRBV11-3 and TRBJ2-1; 11 bases fit TRBD2. V gave up 0 bases and J gave up 9 bases; unmatched junction bases: 1. This CDR3 is built from 14 residues. The germline CDR1 and CDR2 sequences are SGHNT and YENEEA. Here the CDR3 DNA reads TGTGCCAGCAGCTTAGAACTAGCGGGAGCTGAGCAGTTCTTC. Amino acid sequence: CASSLELAGAEQFF.